This entry is about one T cell receptor (beta chain). It lacks a known antigen. No qualities accompany the bases; no much larger clone lies one base away. This sample is drawn from a study of shared clonotypes between healthy human individuals (TCRdb year 2020). In terms of the full investigation: Three men and a couple of women, aged 18 to 49 years, made up the cohort. For each donor, three plates each were used for CD4 naive and CD4 memory, two plates were used for CD8 naive, and one plate was used for CD8 memory. To estimate repertoire size and how much clonotype sharing occurs between individuals, the study deeply sequenced the blood TCR repertoires of several healthy adults. To increase sequencing depth and limit assay-specific biases, TCR repertoire library preparation and sequencing were carried out by different laboratories using diverse techniques. Per donor, leukapheresis produced somewhere between about 0.94 and 9 billion PBMCs. The investigation overall reported the following: Because the study included a small number of donors, the genetic and exposure-history diversity represented was limited. Naive subsets generally had larger estimated clonotype richness than memory subsets did. Even with the large sequencing depth, rarefaction of the sorted-subset datasets indicated that sequencing was incomplete. Pairwise subsampling indicated that sequencing depth was expected to affect the degree of clonotype sharing among donors. Sampling was restricted to blood, and TCR repertoires in tissue are likely to differ from TCR repertoires in blood. Compared with non-shared clonotypes, clonotypes shared by all four sorted-subset donors had higher generation probabilities. Sharing across a few donors was observed for 4.5% to 6.5% of naive CD4, over 3% of naive CD8, 2% to 2.5% of memory CD4, and around 0.42% of memory CD8 clonotypes.

Using the deep immunoSEQ assay, multiplex PCR amplified TCR CDR3 regions from genomic DNA. Extracted genomic DNA from each cell subset was distributed evenly across all wells of several immunoSEQ 96-well plates, and each plate was treated as a replicate. For sorted subsets, each replicate PCR was loaded with about 0.2 ug genomic DNA, equivalent to 25,000 to 30,000 T cell genomes. Purified libraries were measured with a Qubit 3.0 fluorometer, size-checked on a Bioanalyzer 2100, and measured again with the KAPA Library Quantification kit. Every immunoSEQ 96-well plate was sequenced on a separate single-read 150-cycle Illumina NextSeq 550 flow cell. Under the source paper's analysis protocol: The immunoSEQ output contained only junctional sequences without quality scores, so filtering could not match that applied to full-length reads. Sequences were annotated with PyIR, a Python wrapper for IgBLAST v1.9, and V/J genes and CDR3 were assigned using IMGT germline references. Reads were filtered out if the reads had weak V/J assignments (E-value above 1e-6), no CDR3, stop codons, out-of-frame junctions, or ambiguous translated residues. V3J clonotypes were defined as sequences sharing the same inferred V gene, J gene, and CDR3 amino acid sequence. To compute the percentage overlap between repertoires, the number of shared unique clonotypes was divided by the size of the smaller repertoire. Repertoire richness was assessed with RTK rarefaction, the Chao1 estimator, and Recon v2.1 estimates of unobserved clonotypes. Generation probabilities for all TCRbeta clonotypes obtained by the gDNA method from a handful of donors were computed using OLGA. TCRdb carries this immuneACCESS record with in-frame sequences only. Its versions omit some clonotypes, under half of them owing to an unresolved V gene in the studies checked, with the rest unexplained. The DNA was the basis for D and trimming; V, J and clone size are from that table. Recorded for this sample are roughly 2,300,000 clones; just under 95% of them occurred a single time. Of the sample, about 0.41% is held by the ten largest clones.

The junction carries 10 bases between V and J, which are trimmed by 0 bases and 6 bases respectively. From the cysteine up to the phenylalanine, the CDR3 has a length of 14 residues. CDR3 DNA only is kept here, 42 bases in frame from base 1. Per the germline V gene, SGDLS is the CDR1 and YYNGEE is the CDR2. The donors were healthy, HIV-negative adults who had no recently reported acute infections or vaccinations. Only Caucasian adults living in Nashville, Tennessee, USA were represented among the donors. CD4+ T cells were enriched through magnetic negative selection, after which naive cells were positively selected on CD45RA and the remaining negative fraction served as the memory subset. Blood was obtained by leukapheresis, after which PBMCs were separated by Ficoll-Histopaque density gradient centrifugation and cryopreserved in liquid nitrogen vapor phase. Analytical flow cytometry was used to check the purity and quantity of every magnetically sorted T cell population. Genomic DNA was isolated from every sorted fraction and measured by UV absorbance on a Nanodrop 2000c.

This chain joins TRBV9 to TRBJ2-1; D gene: possibly TRBD2, on 6 matching bases. Sequencing input: naive CD4+ T cells from PBMCs. The cell subset or site label for this specimen denotes: CD45RA+ positively selected. The clonotype was recovered from a man aged 18 to 30 in good health. Some clones in this sample may be carry-over from other donors' samples. The CDR3 protein sequence reads: CASSVGGSGNEQFF. The nucleotides read TGTGCCAGCAGCGTAGGGGGTAGCGGCAATGAGCAGTTCTTC.